This T cell receptor (beta chain) was captured in a study of cytomegalovirus exposure and HLA in healthy donors. Study observations and caveats: Previous analysis showed most TCR beta V segments were productive about 87% or about 30% of the time.

The germline gives CDR1 SGHVS, CDR2 FQNEAQ. V was cut by 4 bases and J by 2 bases, with 11 bases left in between. The CDR3 extends over 14 amino acids. PCR was performed using 60 Vbeta and 13 Jbeta primers. Method: immunoSEQ multiplex PCR; TCRdb's copy keeps in-frame clones and lacks some. The sample carries about 140,000 clones, around two thirds recorded once. Regarding this clone: Its antigen is still unknown.

The sequenced sample was PBMCs. This receptor was obtained from a woman aged 55-69 years in good health and CMV-seropositive. The chain is built from TRBV7-8 and TRBJ1-1; D gene unclear. This CDR3 reads CASSSIYGNTEAFF. The CDR3 DNA reads TGTGCCAGCAGCTCCATCTACGGTAACACTGAAGCTTTCTTT.